This TCR beta chain came from a study of T cell responses to AZD1222 COVID-19 vaccine. Overall study: The analysis combined second doses at about 4 or about 12 weeks. Overall study findings and caveats: Spike-specific TCR breadth and depth rose after two AZD1222 doses. Just six people given AZD1222 tested seropositive at baseline. Clonal diversity may have been underestimated in mostly white British donors.

The assay was immunoSEQ multiplex PCR, and TCRdb's table has in-frame clones only and misses some. The data show about 120,000 clones, roughly 88% seen once. About this clone itself: Its antigen remains unidentified.

The V segment lost 3 bases and the J segment 5 bases; nucleotides outside the gene matches: 3. The CDR3 is 16 residues long. Germline V CDR1 and CDR2: MRHNA, SNTAGT. This chain links TRBV6-4 with TRBJ2-2; 13 nucleotides agree with TRBD2. The sequenced sample was peripheral blood, obtained on day 0 of AZD1222 vaccination. This clonotype originated in an adult in good health. The CDR3 sequence: CASSETGLAGTGELFF. CDR3 nucleotides: TGTGCCAGCAGTGAGACGGGACTAGCGGGGACCGGGGAGCTGTTTTTT.